This T cell receptor (beta chain) comes out of a study of STAT5B mutations in CD4+ large granular lymphocyte leukemia. Study overall: Among healthy controls, a particular HLA allele went with more CDR3 'QG' motifs.

Worth noting for this clone: What it binds is not known.

Clones were read by immunoSEQ multiplex PCR, and TCRdb kept only the in-frame ones, dropping some. Altogether approximately 25,000 clones are present, 74% being singletons, with the ten largest covering about 9.8%. The study's findings and limits: CD4-sorted patient repertoires seemed more clonal than healthy CD4+ repertoires.

CDR3 length: 14 residues. CDR1 and CDR2 from the germline V gene are SGHNT and YYREEE (reference sequence). Trimming took 4 bases from V and 10 from J, leaving 17 bases between them. The sequenced sample was CD4+ T cells from blood buffy coats. The TCR was taken from a human donor in good health. The genes are TRBV5-4 and TRBJ1-4; weak D call: TRBD1 (5 bases). CDR3 nucleotides: TGTGCCAGCAGCCTACCCGGGACGAGACGAAAACTGTTTTTT. It is translated as CASSLPGTRRKLFF.